Each of the 11 T cell receptor beta chains below was sequenced from the same sample in a study of blood T cell repertoires in COVID-19. The protocol was immunoSEQ multiplex PCR, while the TCRdb copy is restricted to in-frame clones and leaves out a portion. Altogether under 200,000 clones are present, about 80% being singletons, with the ten largest covering about 1.5%. Sequencing was carried out using peripheral blood. The receptor set was obtained from a human donor in a cohort sampled during active COVID-19.

This chain connects TRBV6-4 to TRBJ2-5, with 10 bases aligning to TRBD2. Germline CDR1 MRHNA, CDR2 SNTAGT. J lost 2 bases, V lost 4 bases, and 10 bases had no gene match. CDR3 length equals 17 residues. DNA for the CDR3: TGTGCCAGCAGTGCACTAGCGGGACGATGTCAACAAGAGACCCAGTACTTC. The encoded protein is CASSALAGRCQQETQYF.

This clone was observed a handful of times. The rearrangement joins TRBV3-1 (or the pseudogene TRBV3-2) to TRBJ2-1, with D tentatively TRBD2 (6 bases). This CDR3 region has 17 residues. CDR1 and CDR2 from the germline V gene are LGHDT and YNNKEL (reference sequence). Trimming pared 1 base from V and 0 bases from J, leaving 13 bases between. The CDR3 DNA follows: TGTGCCAGCAGCCAAGGTTTCGGGGGAGGCTCCTACAATGAGCAGTTCTTC. Translation gives CASSQGFGGGSYNEQFF.

The rearrangement joins TRBV6-2 or TRBV6-3 to TRBJ2-3, with D perhaps matching TRBD1 (6 bases). V lost 5 bases to trimming and J lost 2 bases, with 11 bases between them. Germline V gene lookup returns CDR1 MNHEY and CDR2 SVGEGT. The CDR3 runs to 14 residues. This CDR3 is CASSLQGSTDTQYF. CDR3 nucleotide sequence: TGTGCCAGCAGTCTACAGGGTTCCACAGATACGCAGTATTTT.

This clone was counted once. V usage is TRBV3-1 (or the pseudogene TRBV3-2) and J usage is TRBJ1-5, with TRBD1 as a possible D gene (6 bases). CDR1 LGHDT and CDR2 YNNKEL come from the germline V gene (reference sequence). V lost 7 bases and J lost 6, with 16 bases in between. The CDR3 has 14 amino acids. CDR3 bases: TGTGCCAGCAAGGCAGGGGTGATAGGTCAGCCCCAGCATTTT. It is translated as CASKAGVIGQPQHF.

The rearrangement joins TRBV2 to TRBJ1-2; D call uncertain. The germline gives CDR1 SNHLY, CDR2 FYNNEI. The CDR3 sequence is 13 residues long. V was shortened by 5 bases and J by 2 bases, with 9 bases between the two germline ends. The DNA of the CDR3 is TGTGCCAGCAGTCAGAAAACCAACTATGGCTACACCTTC. Translated: CASSQKTNYGYTF.

CDR3 residues: CASRRDSGAYEQYF. The CDR3, as DNA: TGTGCCAGCAGAAGGGACAGTGGGGCCTACGAGCAGTACTTC. The chain has TRBV6-4 and TRBJ2-7; 7 bases are shared with TRBD1. The CDR3 sequence is 14 residues long. Germline V gives CDR1 MRHNA, CDR2 SNTAGT. With 6 bases clipped from V and 2 bases from J, the junction kept 7 bases outside the gene matches.

The chain joins TRBV15 to TRBJ2-7; 9 bases agree with TRBD2. The CDR3 has 16 amino acids. The trim removed 1 base at V and 2 bases at J, leaving 6 bases unmatched. Looked up from germline, CDR1 is LNHNV and CDR2 is YYDKDF (reference sequence). CDR3 amino acids: CATSRGGTSRAYEQYF. The CDR3 bases are TGTGCCACCAGCAGAGGAGGGACTAGCAGGGCCTACGAGCAGTACTTC.

The genes are TRBV2 and TRBJ1-2; the match to TRBD1 covers 7 bases. The V gene's germline CDR1 is SNHLY and CDR2 FYNNEI. This CDR3 has 16 amino acids. The J segment lost 4 bases and the V segment lost 4 bases, leaving 12 bases of the junction unmatched. CDR3 nucleotides: TGTGCCAGCAGTGTGGTCAGAGGGGGCGGCGTCTATGGCTACACCTTC. This gives the protein CASSVVRGGGVYGYTF.

J is TRBJ1-2 and V is TRBV7-2; tentative D call: TRBD1 (6 bases). Germline loops: CDR1 SGHTA, CDR2 FQGNSA. V lost 5 bases and J 5 bases, leaving 15 bases between the germline ends. The CDR3 loop spans 14 amino acids. The CDR3 loop is CASSGPGRGYGYTF. The CDR3 DNA sequence: TGTGCCAGCAGCGGTCCAGGCAGGGGATATGGCTACACCTTC.

On this clone itself: The CDR3 ends on some other residue instead of the conserved phenylalanine or tryptophan, so this is likely a read error. It is unclear where the CDR3 begins or ends on the DNA, so no DNA is shown, and the CDR3 is as TCRdb lists it. V and J are TRBV30 and TRBJ2-7; the DNA was not compared with TRBD1, the D call given in the table. From its first to its last residue, the CDR3 has 9 amino acids. Germline CDR1 GTSNPN, CDR2 SVGIG (reference sequence). The CDR3 sequence is CAWRGLSRL.

About this clone: One end of the junction varies from germline; a read error may be responsible. This chain joins TRBV5-1 and TRBJ1-4; D is undetermined. Per the germline V gene, CDR1 is SGHRS and CDR2 is YFSETQ. This CDR3 is 15 amino acids long. The CDR3: CASRLGPGSTEKLFF. The CDR3, as DNA: TGCGCCAGCAGATTGGGCCCCGGGTCCACCGAAAAACTGTTTTTT.